The next 23 T cell receptor beta chains were all read from a single sample in a study of blood T cell repertoires in COVID-19. Clones were sequenced by immunoSEQ multiplex PCR, and TCRdb holds only the in-frame ones, with some missing. The sample gives tens of thousands of clones, about 79% of which show up once; 11% is in the top ten. The material sequenced was peripheral blood. These TCRs come from a man aged 80 or over with COVID-19, enrolled during active disease.

The rearrangement joins TRBV5-4 to TRBJ2-7, with TRBD1 identical over 8 bases. Germline CDR1 SGHNT, CDR2 YYREEE (reference sequence). Germline trimming cut 4 bases from V and 6 bases from J; bases unmatched to any gene: 9. The CDR3 contains 14 residues. The CDR3 DNA reads TGTGCCAGCAGCCAGGGGGCGAGGGGCGGCGAGCAGTACTTC. Translation gives CASSQGARGGEQYF.

In this sample, this clone turned up once. The chain couples TRBV3-1 (or the pseudogene TRBV3-2) to TRBJ2-2, with 10 bases aligning to TRBD1. The junction had 4 bases not matched to a gene; V was cut back by 4 bases and J by 5 bases. In germline, CDR1 is LGHDT, CDR2 YNNKEL (reference sequence). The CDR3 has 15 residues. The CDR3 region is CASSLGQGETGELFF. CDR3 nucleotides: TGTGCCAGCAGCCTTGGACAGGGGGAAACCGGGGAGCTGTTTTTT.

The chain combines TRBV6-5 with TRBJ1-2; 12 nucleotides align to TRBD1. The CDR3 runs 16 residues. The germline V gene encodes CDR1 MNHEY and CDR2 SVGAGI. Trimming took 4 bases from V and 5 from J; bases not matched to a gene: 8. CDR3 sequence: CASSWGQGANRYGYTF. The CDR3 nucleotides are TGTGCCAGCAGTTGGGGACAGGGGGCTAATCGGTATGGCTACACCTTC.

The sample holds one count of this clone. The chain combines TRBV5-6 with TRBJ2-2; TRBD2 is a possible D gene (6 bases). The germline gives CDR1 SGHDT, CDR2 YYEEEE. The CDR3 runs 12 residues. V was trimmed by 7 bases and J by 5 bases, leaving 9 bases between them. CDR3 nucleotide sequence: TGTGCCAGCGGTCGGGGGACCGGGGAGCTGTTTTTT. It specifies CASGRGTGELFF.

In its sample, this clone is medium-sized. The V gene is TRBV6-2 or TRBV6-3, the J gene TRBJ2-1, with D possibly matching TRBD2 (6 bases). CDR1 is MNHEY, CDR2 SVGEGT, per germline. The CDR3 runs 15 residues. V gave up 7 bases and J gave up 1 base, with 14 bases separating them. CDR3 amino acids: CASTPPGVSYNEQFF. CDR3 bases: TGTGCCAGCACCCCCCCGGGGGTTTCCTACAATGAGCAGTTCTTC.

The V call is TRBV29-1, the J call TRBJ1-2; D call uncertain. Trimming took 3 bases from V and 7 from J, leaving 15 bases between them. Germline V gene sequence: CDR1 SQVTM, CDR2 ANQGSEA. The CDR3 spans 13 residues. The CDR3 here is CSVDGSGWSGYTF. CDR3 DNA: TGCAGCGTTGATGGCTCGGGATGGTCTGGCTACACCTTC.

The chain employs TRBV28 and TRBJ1-2, with D perhaps TRBD1 (5 bases). V was trimmed by 7 bases and J by 2 bases, leaving 11 bases between them. Germline V CDR1 and CDR2: MDHEN, SYDVKM. The CDR3 length is 13 residues. The CDR3 sequence: CASTTGSNYGYTF. In DNA form, the CDR3 reads TGTGCCAGCACAACAGGTTCAAACTATGGCTACACCTTC.

The rearrangement joins TRBV3-1 (or the pseudogene TRBV3-2) to TRBJ1-5; D is ambiguous. V was shortened by 0 bases and J by 0 bases, with 9 bases between the two germline ends. Germline lookup yields CDR1 LGHDT and CDR2 YNNKEL (reference sequence). CDR3 length: 16 amino acids. The CDR3: CASSQDGVTSNQPQHF. The CDR3 DNA reads as TGTGCCAGCAGCCAAGACGGGGTGACTAGCAATCAGCCCCAGCATTTT.

This clone was seen once. The chain combines TRBV5-1 with TRBJ2-3; 14 bases line up with TRBD2. Germline trimming cut 4 bases from V and 5 bases from J; bases unmatched to any gene: 12. The CDR3 contains 18 residues. Germline V lookup: CDR1 SGHRS, CDR2 YFSETQ. The CDR3 DNA reads as TGCGCCAGCAGCCGAACCGGGACTAGCGGGAGTTCGATAGATACGCAGTATTTT. This sequence encodes CASSRTGTSGSSIDTQYF.

This chain joins TRBV24-1 and TRBJ2-1; the D gene is possibly TRBD2 (7 bases). V shed 4 bases and J shed 0 bases, with 12 bases lying between them. Per the germline V gene, CDR1 is KGHDR and CDR2 is SFDVKD. The CDR3 consists of 16 residues. CDR3 sequence (DNA): TGTGCCACCAGTGACCAAGGGGGGGGCTCCTACAATGAGCAGTTCTTC. As protein: CATSDQGGGSYNEQFF.

V gene TRBV28 combines with J gene TRBJ2-7; 8 nucleotides align to TRBD1. This CDR3 spans 15 amino acids. Looked up from germline, CDR1 is MDHEN and CDR2 is SYDVKM. Trimming cost V 5 bases and J 6 bases; bases outside gene matches: 12. Written as DNA, the CDR3 is TGTGCCAGCAGTACCGCCGGGACAGGCCCCCCCGAGCAGTACTTC. Encoded protein: CASSTAGTGPPEQYF.

The rearrangement uses TRBV5-1 and TRBJ1-4; 10 nucleotides agree with TRBD1. This CDR3 contains 15 residues. Germline V gene lookup returns CDR1 SGHRS and CDR2 YFSETQ. J gave up 6 bases and V 5 bases, and 7 bases lay outside the gene matches. The CDR3 protein is CASSVGTGDDEKLFF. DNA for the CDR3: TGCGCCAGCAGTGTAGGGACAGGGGACGATGAAAAACTGTTTTTT.

The chain couples TRBV30 to TRBJ1-2, with D maybe TRBD1 (5 bases). This CDR3 is built from 12 residues. Germline values: CDR1 GTSNPN, CDR2 SVGIG (reference sequence). Trimming took 6 bases from V and 5 from J, leaving 13 bases between them. CDR3 in DNA: TGTGCCTGCCCCGAGGCAGGGTATGGCTACACCTTC. Amino acid sequence: CACPEAGYGYTF.

The chain joins TRBV7-2 to TRBJ2-7; perhaps TRBD2 as D (6 bases). The CDR3 length is 13 residues. The ends were cut back, 0 bases at V and 4 bases at J, with 7 bases in the middle. CDR1 is SGHTA, CDR2 FQGNSA, per germline. CDR3 in amino acids: CASSLAGSYEQYV. DNA for the CDR3: TGTGCCAGCAGCTTAGCCGGGAGTTACGAGCAGTACGTC.

V is TRBV7-8 and J is TRBJ2-1, with a tentative D call TRBD2 (8 bases). The CDR3 has 15 amino acids. Trimming took 0 bases from V and 10 from J, leaving 16 bases between them. The germline V gene has CDR1 SGHVS and CDR2 FQNEAQ. The CDR3 bases are TGTGCCAGCAGCTTAGCAGGGGGCACTAGCGGCGAGCAGTTCTTC. Residues: CASSLAGGTSGEQFF. Filled out from reference TRBV7-8 and TRBJ2-1, the complete variable domain reads GAGVSQSPRYKVAKRGQDVALRCDPISGHVSLFWYQQALGQGPEFLTYFQNEAQLDKSGLPSDRFFAERPEGSVSTLKIQRTQQEDSAVYLCASSLAGGTSGEQFFGPGTRLTVL.

V gene TRBV29-1 combines with J gene TRBJ2-1; D might be TRBD1 (6 bases). V shed 7 bases and J shed 9 bases, with 16 bases lying between them. This CDR3 has 12 amino acids. Per germline, CDR1 SQVTM and CDR2 ANQGSEA. CDR3 region: CSAPRGWSEQFF. In DNA form, the CDR3 reads TGCAGCGCCCCGAGGGGGTGGAGTGAGCAGTTCTTC.

The gene calls are TRBV12-5 and TRBJ1-2; D is ambiguous. Germline CDR1 LGHNT, CDR2 FRNRAP. Trimming cost V 0 bases and J 2 bases, with 7 bases left between them. The CDR3 loop spans 14 amino acids. DNA of the CDR3: TGTGCTAGTGGTTTGGTCCGTCGGAACTATGGCTACACCTTC. Translation: CASGLVRRNYGYTF.

V usage is TRBV5-8 and J usage is TRBJ1-1, with D possibly TRBD1 on 5 matching bases. V was shortened by 4 bases and J by 4 bases, with 20 bases between the two germline ends. Germline CDR1 SGHTS, CDR2 YDEGEE. The CDR3 runs 16 residues. The DNA for the CDR3 is TGTGCCAGCAGCAGATTACGGCTAATCGGGGGCACTGAAGCTTTCTTT. Amino acid sequence: CASSRLRLIGGTEAFF.

The V gene is TRBV2, the J gene TRBJ1-6, with a weak D call TRBD1 (5 bases). Germline V gene data show CDR1 as SNHLY and CDR2 as FYNNEI. The V and J ends lost 6 bases and 5 bases respectively, with 11 bases between them. The CDR3 length is 14 residues. Here the CDR3 reads CASRGSGNNSPLHF. The CDR3 DNA follows: TGTGCCAGCAGAGGGTCAGGGAATAATTCACCCCTCCACTTT.

The chain has TRBV24-1 and TRBJ1-4, with D uncertain. Germline V gene sequence: CDR1 KGHDR, CDR2 SFDVKD. V lost 3 bases, J lost 4 bases, and 8 bases lay in between. The CDR3 is 14 residues long. The CDR3 sequence: CATSDGSVNEKLFF. The CDR3 nucleotides read TGTGCCACCAGTGATGGCTCAGTTAATGAAAAACTGTTTTTT.

The gene calls are TRBV28 and TRBJ1-4, with a tentative D call TRBD1 (5 bases). Germline assignment: CDR1 MDHEN and CDR2 SYDVKM. The CDR3 has 21 residues. V was clipped by 2 bases and J by 0 bases, with 25 bases between them. The CDR3 region is CASSLPTPGHAGLTTNEKLFF. CDR3 in DNA: TGTGCCAGCAGTTTACCTACCCCCGGACACGCGGGACTCACAACTAATGAAAAACTGTTTTTT.

The V call is TRBV30, the J call TRBJ2-1, with 11 bases fitting TRBD2. The junction had 2 bases not matched to a gene; V was cut back by 0 bases and J by 7 bases. Per the germline V gene, CDR1 is GTSNPN and CDR2 is SVGIG (reference sequence). This CDR3 spans 14 amino acids. CDR3 amino acids: CAWSVGTSGNEQFF. CDR3 DNA sequence: TGTGCCTGGAGTGTGGGGACTAGCGGTAATGAGCAGTTCTTC.

The chain uses TRBV4-1 and TRBJ1-1; D is unclear. Germline CDR1 is MGHRA and CDR2 is YSYEKL. V was clipped by 1 base and J by 0 bases, with 9 bases between them. The CDR3 loop spans 15 amino acids. The CDR3 region is CASSQGRQLNTEAFF. CDR3 in DNA: TGCGCCAGCAGCCAAGGAAGACAACTGAACACTGAAGCTTTCTTT.